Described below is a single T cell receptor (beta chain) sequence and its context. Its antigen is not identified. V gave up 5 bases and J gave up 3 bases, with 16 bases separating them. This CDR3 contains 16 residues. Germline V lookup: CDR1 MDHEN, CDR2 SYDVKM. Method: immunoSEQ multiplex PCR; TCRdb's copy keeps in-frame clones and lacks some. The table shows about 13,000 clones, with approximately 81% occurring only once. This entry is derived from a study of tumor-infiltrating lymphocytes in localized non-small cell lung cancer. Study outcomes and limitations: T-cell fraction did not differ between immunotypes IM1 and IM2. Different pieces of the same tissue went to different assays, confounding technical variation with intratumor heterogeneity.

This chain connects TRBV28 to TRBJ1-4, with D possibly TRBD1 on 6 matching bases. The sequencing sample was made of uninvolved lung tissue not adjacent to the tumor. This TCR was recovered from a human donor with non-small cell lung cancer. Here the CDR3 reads CASSQDRFGANEKLFF. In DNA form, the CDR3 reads TGTGCCAGCAGTCAAGACAGGTTTGGTGCTAATGAAAAACTGTTTTTT.